This TCR beta chain was identified during a study of T cells expressing NK-cell markers. Each CDR3 protein gets one entry in TCRdb, which reprocessed the 5' RACE reads and gives no DNA. The sample table includes hundreds of thousands of distinct CDR3 sequences. This sequence originates from a woman aged 18-69 years in good health. Sequenced: blood T cells: a sorted CD56 or NKG2C T cell subset, CD4+ or CD8+ T cells, or bulk PBMC T cells (not recorded which).

CDR3 sequence: CASRLGRGEPQHF. The genes are TRBV7-2 and TRBJ1-5. The germline gives CDR1 SGHTA, CDR2 FQGNSA. There are 13 residues in the CDR3.